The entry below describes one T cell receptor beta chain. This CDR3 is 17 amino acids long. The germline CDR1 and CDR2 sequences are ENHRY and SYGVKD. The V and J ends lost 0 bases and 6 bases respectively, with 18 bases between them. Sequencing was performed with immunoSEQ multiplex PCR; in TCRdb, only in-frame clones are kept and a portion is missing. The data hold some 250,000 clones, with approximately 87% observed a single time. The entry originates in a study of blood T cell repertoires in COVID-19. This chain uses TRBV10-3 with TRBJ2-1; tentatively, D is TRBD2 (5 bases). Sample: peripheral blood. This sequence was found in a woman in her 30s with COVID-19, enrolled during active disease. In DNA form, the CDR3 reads TGTGCCATCAGTGAGTCGATCCCGGGGTCCGGTACCAATGAGCAGTTCTTC. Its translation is CAISESIPGSGTNEQFF.